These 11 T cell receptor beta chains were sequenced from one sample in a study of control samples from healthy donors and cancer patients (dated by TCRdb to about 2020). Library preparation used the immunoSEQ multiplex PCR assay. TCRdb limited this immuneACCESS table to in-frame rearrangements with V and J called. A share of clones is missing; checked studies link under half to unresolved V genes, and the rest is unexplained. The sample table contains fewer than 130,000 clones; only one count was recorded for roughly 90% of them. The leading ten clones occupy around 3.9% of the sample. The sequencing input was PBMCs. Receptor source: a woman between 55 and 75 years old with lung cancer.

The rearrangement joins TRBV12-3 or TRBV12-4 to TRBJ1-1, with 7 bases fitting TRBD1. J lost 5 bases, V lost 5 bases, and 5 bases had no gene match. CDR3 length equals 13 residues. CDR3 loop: CASSKGASTEAFF. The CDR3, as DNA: TGTGCCAGCAGTAAGGGGGCTTCGACTGAAGCTTTCTTT.

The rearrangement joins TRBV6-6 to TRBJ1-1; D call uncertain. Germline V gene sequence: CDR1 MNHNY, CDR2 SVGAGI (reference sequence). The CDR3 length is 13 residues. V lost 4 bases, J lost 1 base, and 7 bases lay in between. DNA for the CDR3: TGTGCCAGCAGTTCGAACGGGAACACTGAAGCTTTCTTT. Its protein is CASSSNGNTEAFF.

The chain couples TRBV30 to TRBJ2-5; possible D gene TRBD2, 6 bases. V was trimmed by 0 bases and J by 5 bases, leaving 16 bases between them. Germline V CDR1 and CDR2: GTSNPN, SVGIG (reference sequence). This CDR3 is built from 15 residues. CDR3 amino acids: CAWSVFAGSRETQYF. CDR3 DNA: TGTGCCTGGAGTGTATTTGCGGGATCGCGGGAGACCCAGTACTTC.

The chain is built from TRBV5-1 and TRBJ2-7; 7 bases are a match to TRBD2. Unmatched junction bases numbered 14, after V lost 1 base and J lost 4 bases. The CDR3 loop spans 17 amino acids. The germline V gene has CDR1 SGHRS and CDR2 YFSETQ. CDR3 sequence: CASSLTDGGRPGYEQYF. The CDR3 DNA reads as TGCGCCAGCAGCTTGACAGACGGGGGGAGACCCGGTTACGAGCAGTACTTC.

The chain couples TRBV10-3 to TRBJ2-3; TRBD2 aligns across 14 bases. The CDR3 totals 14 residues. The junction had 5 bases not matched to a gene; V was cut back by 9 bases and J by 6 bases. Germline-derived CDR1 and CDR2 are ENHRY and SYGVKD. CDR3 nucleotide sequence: TGTGCCATAGGACTAGCGGGAGGATCCGATACGCAGTATTTT. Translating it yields CAIGLAGGSDTQYF.

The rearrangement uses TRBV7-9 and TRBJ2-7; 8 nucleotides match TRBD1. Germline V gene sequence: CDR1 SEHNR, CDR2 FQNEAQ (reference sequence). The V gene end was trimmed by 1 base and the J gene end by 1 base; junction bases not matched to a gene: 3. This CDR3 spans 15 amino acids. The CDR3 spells CASSLGQGISYEQYF. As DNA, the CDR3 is TGTGCCAGCAGCTTAGGACAGGGGATTTCCTACGAGCAGTACTTC. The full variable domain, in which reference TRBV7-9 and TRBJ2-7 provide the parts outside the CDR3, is DTGVSQNPRHKITKRGQNVTFRCDPISEHNRLYWYRQTLGQGPEFLTYFQNEAQLEKSRLLSDRFSAERPKGSFSTLEIQRTEQGDSAMYLCASSLGQGISYEQYFGPGTRLTVT.

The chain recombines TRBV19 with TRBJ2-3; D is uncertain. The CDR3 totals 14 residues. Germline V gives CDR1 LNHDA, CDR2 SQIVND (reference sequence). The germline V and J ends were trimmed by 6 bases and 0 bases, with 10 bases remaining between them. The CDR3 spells CASRVGGSTDTQYF. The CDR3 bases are TGTGCCAGTAGGGTGGGTGGAAGCACAGATACGCAGTATTTT.

CDR3 sequence (DNA): TGTGCCAGCAGCCAAGAGAGGGGCTACGAGCAGTACTTC. Amino acids: CASSQERGYEQYF. The chain carries TRBV4-2 and TRBJ2-7; D possibly matches TRBD1 or TRBD2 (5 bases each). Germline V gene data show CDR1 as LGHNA and CDR2 as YNFKEQ. The CDR3 covers 13 residues. V was shortened by 0 bases and J by 3 bases, with 6 bases between the two germline ends.

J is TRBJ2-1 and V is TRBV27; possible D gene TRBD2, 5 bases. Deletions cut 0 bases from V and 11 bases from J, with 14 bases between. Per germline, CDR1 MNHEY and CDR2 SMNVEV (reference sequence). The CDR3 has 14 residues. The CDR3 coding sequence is TGTGCCAGCAGTTTATCCCTTGAGGGTGGTAAGCAGTTCTTC. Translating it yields CASSLSLEGGKQFF.

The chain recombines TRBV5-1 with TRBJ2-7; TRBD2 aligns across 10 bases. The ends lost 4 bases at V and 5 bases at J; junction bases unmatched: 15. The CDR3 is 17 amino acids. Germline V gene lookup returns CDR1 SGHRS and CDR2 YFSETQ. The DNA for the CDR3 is TGCGCCAGCAGCCAGGCGGTTTATAGCGGGAGGATCCACGAGCAGTACTTC. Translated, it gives CASSQAVYSGRIHEQYF.

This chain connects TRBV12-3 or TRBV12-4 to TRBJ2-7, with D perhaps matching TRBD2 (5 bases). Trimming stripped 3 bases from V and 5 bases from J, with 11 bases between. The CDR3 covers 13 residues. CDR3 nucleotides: TGTGCCAGCAGTTTGAGGGTTTTGAACGAGCAGTACTTC. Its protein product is CASSLRVLNEQYF.